The sequence of this T cell receptor (beta chain) was determined in a study of T-cell memory formation after mild COVID-19. Regarding the study as a whole: There were some responding clones in pre-infection memory, which suggested that cross-reactive memory had joined. Clones which contracted sat mainly in CM and EM if CD4+, and in EMRA if CD8+. Clones that got smaller from day 15 to 85 had even CD4/CD8, while clones growing later tipped toward CD4+.

Notes on this clonotype: Its antigen is unknown.

Germline CDR1 ENHRY, CDR2 SYGVKD. The germline V and J ends were trimmed by 6 bases and 0 bases, with 10 bases remaining between them. There are 14 residues in the CDR3. The authors produced TCR alpha and TCR beta cDNA libraries with sample barcodes and UMIs by 5'RACE using constant-segment primers. In TCRdb, the 5' RACE reads were re-called with MiXCR into one record per CDR3 protein. The profile shows about 500,000 distinct CDR3 sequences, about a fifth of them singletons. The clonotype comes from an adult woman who had mild COVID-19 (a few samples of this study predate the infection). Cell type and time point are not known. Material: PBMCs or a T cell subset sorted from them (not recorded which). The chain has TRBV10-3 and TRBJ2-3; D not certain. CDR3 in DNA: TGTGCCATCAGCGAGGTTGGTAGCACAGATACGCAGTATTTT. Protein product: CAISEVGSTDTQYF.